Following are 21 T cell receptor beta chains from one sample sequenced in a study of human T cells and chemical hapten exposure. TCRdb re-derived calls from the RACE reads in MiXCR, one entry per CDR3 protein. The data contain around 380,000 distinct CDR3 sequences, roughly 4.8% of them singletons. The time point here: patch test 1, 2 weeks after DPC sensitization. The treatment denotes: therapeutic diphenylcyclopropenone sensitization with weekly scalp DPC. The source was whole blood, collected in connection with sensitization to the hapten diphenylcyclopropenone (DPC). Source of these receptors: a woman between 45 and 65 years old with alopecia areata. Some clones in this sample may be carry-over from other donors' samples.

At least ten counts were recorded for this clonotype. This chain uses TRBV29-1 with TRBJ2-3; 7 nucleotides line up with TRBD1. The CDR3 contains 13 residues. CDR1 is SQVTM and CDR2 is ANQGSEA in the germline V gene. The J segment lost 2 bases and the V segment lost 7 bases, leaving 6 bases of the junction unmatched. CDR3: CSGRQGVTDTQYF. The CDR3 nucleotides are TGCAGCGGAAGACAGGGAGTCACAGATACGCAGTATTTT.

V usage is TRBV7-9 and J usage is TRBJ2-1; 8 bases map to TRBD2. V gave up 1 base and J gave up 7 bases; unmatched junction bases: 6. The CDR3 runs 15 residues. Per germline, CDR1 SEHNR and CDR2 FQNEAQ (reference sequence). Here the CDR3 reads CASSLGSGSVNEQFF. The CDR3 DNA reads TGTGCCAGCAGCTTAGGAAGCGGGAGTGTTAATGAGCAGTTCTTC.

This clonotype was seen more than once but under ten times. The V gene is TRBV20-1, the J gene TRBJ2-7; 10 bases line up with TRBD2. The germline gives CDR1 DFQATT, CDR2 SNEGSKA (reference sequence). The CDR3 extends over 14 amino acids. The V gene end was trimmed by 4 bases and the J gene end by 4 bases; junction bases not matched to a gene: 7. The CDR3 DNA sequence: TGCAGTGCTATACCCGGGACTAGCGTTTACGAGCAGTACTTC. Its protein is CSAIPGTSVYEQYF.

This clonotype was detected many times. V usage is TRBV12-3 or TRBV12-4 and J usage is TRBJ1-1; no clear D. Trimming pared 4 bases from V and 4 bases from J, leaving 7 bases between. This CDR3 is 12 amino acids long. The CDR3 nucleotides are TGTGCCAGCAGTTCTCCCTTCACTGAAGCTTTCTTT. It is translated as CASSSPFTEAFF.

The CDR3 nucleotides are TGTGCCAGCAGCGATCGACAGGTCTCCCCCTCTGGAAACACCATATATTTT. It translates to CASSDRQVSPSGNTIYF. This rearrangement joins TRBV9 to TRBJ1-3; D possibly corresponds to TRBD1 (6 bases). Trimming pared 3 bases from V and 0 bases from J, leaving 16 bases between. Per the germline V gene, CDR1 is SGDLS and CDR2 is YYNGEE. CDR3 length: 17 amino acids.

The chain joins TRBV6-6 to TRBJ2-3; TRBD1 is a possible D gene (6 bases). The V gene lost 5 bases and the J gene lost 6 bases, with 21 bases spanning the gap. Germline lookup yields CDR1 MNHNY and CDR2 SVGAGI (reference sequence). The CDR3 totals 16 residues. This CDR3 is CASSATGQSWSDTQYF. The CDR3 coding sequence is TGTGCCAGCAGTGCAACAGGGCAGTCTTGGTCCGATACGCAGTATTTT.

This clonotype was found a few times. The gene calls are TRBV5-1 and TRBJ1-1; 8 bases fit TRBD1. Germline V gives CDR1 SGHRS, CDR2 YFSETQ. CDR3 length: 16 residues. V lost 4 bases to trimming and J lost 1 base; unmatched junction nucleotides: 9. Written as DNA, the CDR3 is TGCGCCAGCAGCGCTGGACAGGGACCTAAGAACACTGAAGCTTTCTTT. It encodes CASSAGQGPKNTEAFF.

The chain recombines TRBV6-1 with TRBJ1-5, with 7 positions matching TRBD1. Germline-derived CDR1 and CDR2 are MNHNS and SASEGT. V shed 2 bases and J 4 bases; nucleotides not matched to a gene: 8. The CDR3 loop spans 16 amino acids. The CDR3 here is CASSEREDRRNQPQHF. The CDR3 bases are TGTGCCAGCAGTGAAAGGGAGGACAGGAGGAATCAGCCCCAGCATTTT.

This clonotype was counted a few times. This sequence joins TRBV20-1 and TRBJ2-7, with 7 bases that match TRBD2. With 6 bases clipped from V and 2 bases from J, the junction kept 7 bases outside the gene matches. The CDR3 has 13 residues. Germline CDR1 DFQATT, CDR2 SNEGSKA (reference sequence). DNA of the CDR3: TGCAGTGCCTTTAGCGGGCTAACCTACGAGCAGTACTTC. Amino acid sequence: CSAFSGLTYEQYF.

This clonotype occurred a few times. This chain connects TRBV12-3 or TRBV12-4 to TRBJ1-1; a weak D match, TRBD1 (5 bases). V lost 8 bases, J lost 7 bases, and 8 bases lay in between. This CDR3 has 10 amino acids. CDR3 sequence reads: CASGDLEAFF. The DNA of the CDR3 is TGTGCCAGCGGGGACCTTGAAGCTTTCTTT.

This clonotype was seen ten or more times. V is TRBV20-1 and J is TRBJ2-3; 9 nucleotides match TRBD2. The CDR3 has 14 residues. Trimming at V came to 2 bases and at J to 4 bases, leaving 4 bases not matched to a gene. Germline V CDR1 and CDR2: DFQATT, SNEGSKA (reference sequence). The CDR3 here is CSARSLAGPDTQYF. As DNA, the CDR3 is TGCAGTGCTAGATCACTAGCGGGTCCAGATACGCAGTATTTT.

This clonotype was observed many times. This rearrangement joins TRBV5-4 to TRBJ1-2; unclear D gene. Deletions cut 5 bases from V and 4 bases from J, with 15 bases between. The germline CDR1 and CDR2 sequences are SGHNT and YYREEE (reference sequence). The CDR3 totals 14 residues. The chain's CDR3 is CASSTNGRLYGYTF. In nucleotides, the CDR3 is TGTGCCAGCAGTACAAATGGGAGACTCTATGGCTACACCTTC.

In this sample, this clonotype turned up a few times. The DNA of the CDR3 is TGTGCCAGCAGCCCCAGACCCTACACTGAAGCTTTCTTT. Its translation is CASSPRPYTEAFF. The chain links TRBV7-2 to TRBJ1-1, with D unresolved. The V gene's germline CDR1 is SGHTA and CDR2 FQGNSA. The CDR3 covers 13 residues. V lost 5 bases to trimming and J lost 3 bases, with 10 bases between them.

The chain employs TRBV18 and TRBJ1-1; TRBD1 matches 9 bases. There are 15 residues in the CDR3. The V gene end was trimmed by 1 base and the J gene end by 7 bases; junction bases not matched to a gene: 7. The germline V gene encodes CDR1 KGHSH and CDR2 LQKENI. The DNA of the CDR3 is TGTGCCAGCTCACCACGAACAGGGGGCAGGGATGAAGCTTTCTTT. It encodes CASSPRTGGRDEAFF.

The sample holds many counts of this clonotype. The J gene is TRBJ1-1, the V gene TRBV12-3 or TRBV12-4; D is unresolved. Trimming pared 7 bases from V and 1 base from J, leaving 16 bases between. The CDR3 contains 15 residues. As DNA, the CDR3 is TGTGCCAGCACCGAGGCGGGGAACAGGAACACTGAAGCTTTCTTT. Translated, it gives CASTEAGNRNTEAFF.

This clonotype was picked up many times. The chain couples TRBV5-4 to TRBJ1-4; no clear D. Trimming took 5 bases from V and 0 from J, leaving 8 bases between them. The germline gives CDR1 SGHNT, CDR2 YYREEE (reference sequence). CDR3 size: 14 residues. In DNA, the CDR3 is TGTGCCAGCAGTCAAGCAGCAACTAATGAAAAACTGTTTTTT. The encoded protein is CASSQAATNEKLFF.

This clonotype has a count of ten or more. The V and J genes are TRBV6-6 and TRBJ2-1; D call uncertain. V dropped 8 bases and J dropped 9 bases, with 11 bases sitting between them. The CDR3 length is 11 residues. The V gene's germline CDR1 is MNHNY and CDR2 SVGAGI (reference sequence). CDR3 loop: CASLEGSEQFF. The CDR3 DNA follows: TGTGCCAGCCTCGAAGGAAGTGAGCAGTTCTTC.

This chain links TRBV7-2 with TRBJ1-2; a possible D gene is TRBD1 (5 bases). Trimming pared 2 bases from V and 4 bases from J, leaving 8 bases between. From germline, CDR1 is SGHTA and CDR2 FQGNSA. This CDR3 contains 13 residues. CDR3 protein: CASSLRQLYGYTF. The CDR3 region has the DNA TGTGCCAGCAGCTTACGACAGCTCTATGGCTACACCTTC. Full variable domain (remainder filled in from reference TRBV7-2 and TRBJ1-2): GAGVSQSPSNKVTEKGKDVELRCDPISGHTALYWYRQSLGQGLEFLIYFQGNSAPDKSGLPSDRFSAERTGGSVSTLTIQRTQQEDSAVYLCASSLRQLYGYTFGSGTRLTVV.

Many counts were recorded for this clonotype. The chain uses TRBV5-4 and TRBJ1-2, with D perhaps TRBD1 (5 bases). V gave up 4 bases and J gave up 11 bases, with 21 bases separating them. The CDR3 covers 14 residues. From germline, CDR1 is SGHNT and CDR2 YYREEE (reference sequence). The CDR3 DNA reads TGTGCCAGCAGCCTGTCGGGACGGAGGTTCCGGTACACCTTC. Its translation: CASSLSGRRFRYTF.

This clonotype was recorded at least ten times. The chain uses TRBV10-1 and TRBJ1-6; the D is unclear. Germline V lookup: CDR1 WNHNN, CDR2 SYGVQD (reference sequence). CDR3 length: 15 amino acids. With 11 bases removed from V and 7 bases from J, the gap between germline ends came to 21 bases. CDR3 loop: CAPPSQDLWNSPLHF. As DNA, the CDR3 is TGCGCCCCTCCCTCTCAGGACCTCTGGAATTCACCCCTCCACTTT.

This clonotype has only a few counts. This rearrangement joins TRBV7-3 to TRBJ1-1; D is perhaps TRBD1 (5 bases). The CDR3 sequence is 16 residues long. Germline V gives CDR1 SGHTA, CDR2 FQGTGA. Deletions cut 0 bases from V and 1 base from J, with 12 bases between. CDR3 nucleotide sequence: TGTGCCAGCAGCTTAACAGGGAACGGGGCGAACACTGAAGCTTTCTTT. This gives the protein CASSLTGNGANTEAFF. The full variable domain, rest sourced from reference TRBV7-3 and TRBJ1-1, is GAGVSQTPSNKVTEKGKYVELRCDPISGHTALYWYRQSLGQGPEFLIYFQGTGAADDSGLPNDRFFAVRPEGSVSTLKIQRTERGDSAVYLCASSLTGNGANTEAFFGQGTRLTVV.